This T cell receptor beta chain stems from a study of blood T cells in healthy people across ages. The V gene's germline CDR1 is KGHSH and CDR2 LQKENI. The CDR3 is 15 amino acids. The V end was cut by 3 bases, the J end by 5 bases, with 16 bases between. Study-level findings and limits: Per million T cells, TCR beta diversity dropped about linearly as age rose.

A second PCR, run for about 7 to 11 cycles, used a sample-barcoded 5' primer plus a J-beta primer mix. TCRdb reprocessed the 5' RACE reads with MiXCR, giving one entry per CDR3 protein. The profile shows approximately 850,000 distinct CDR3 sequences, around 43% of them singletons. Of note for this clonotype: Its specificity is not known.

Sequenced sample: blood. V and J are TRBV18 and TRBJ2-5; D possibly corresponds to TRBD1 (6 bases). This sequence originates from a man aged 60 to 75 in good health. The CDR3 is CASSPATGSGETQYF. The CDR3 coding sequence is TGTGCCAGCTCACCTGCCACAGGGTCGGGGGAGACCCAGTACTTC.